A single TCR beta chain is shown here with its context. Germline V CDR1 and CDR2: SEHNR, FQNEAQ (reference sequence). Trimming removed 5 bases at V and 6 bases at J, with 11 bases between. The CDR3 extends over 13 amino acids. This entry comes from a study of blood T cell repertoires in COVID-19. Study as a whole: Samples of COVID-19 (acute and convalescent) were obtained from the United States, Italy and Spain.

Repertoires were generated with immunoSEQ multiplex PCR, while TCRdb's copy carries only in-frame clones and drops some. The repertoire holds around 100,000 clones, approximately 81% seen once, with roughly 13% in the top ten. The sample consisted of peripheral blood. V gene TRBV7-9 combines with J gene TRBJ2-4; D unclear. The TCR originated in a human donor in a cohort sampled during active COVID-19. The CDR3 here is CASSRVSTNIQYF. The CDR3 DNA reads as TGTGCCAGCAGCCGGGTCTCTACAAACATTCAGTACTTC.